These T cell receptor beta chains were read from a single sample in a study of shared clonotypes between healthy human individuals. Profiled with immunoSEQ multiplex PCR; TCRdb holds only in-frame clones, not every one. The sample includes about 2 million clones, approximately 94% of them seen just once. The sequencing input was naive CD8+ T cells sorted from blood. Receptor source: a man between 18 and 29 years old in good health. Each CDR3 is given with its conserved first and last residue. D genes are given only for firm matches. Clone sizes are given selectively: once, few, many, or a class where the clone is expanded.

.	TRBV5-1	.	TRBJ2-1	TGCGCCAGCAGCTTTAGCGGACCGTACAATGAGCAGTTCTTC	CASSFSGPYNEQFF
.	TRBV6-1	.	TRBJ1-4	TGTGCCAGCAGCCTAGGGTCAACTAATGAAAAACTGTTTTTT	CASSLGSTNEKLFF
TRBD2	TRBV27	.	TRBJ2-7	TGTGCCAGCAGTTTAGTGGCTAGCGGTTACGAGCAGTACTTC	CASSLVASGYEQYF
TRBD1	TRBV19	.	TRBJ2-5	TGTGCCAGTAGTACCTGGTTGGACAGGAGCGGAGAGACCCAGTACTTC	CASSTWLDRSGETQYF
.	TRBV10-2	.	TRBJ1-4	TGCGCCAGCAGTGAGTCAGGGGGTGTTAAACTGTTTTTT	CASSESGGVKLFF
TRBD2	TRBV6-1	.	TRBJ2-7	TGTGCCAGCAGTGAAGCTCCGGGACTAGCGGCCTACGAGCAGTACTTC	CASSEAPGLAAYEQYF
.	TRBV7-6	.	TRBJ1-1	TGTGCCAGCAGCGAGGACGGTCGTAGCATGAACACTGAAGCTTTCTTT	CASSEDGRSMNTEAFF
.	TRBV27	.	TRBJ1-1	TGTGCCAGCAGTTTACGGGGGAACACTGAAGCTTTCTTT	CASSLRGNTEAFF
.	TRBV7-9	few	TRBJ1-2	TGTGCCAGCAGCTTCATAGAGCTTAGCTATGGCTACACCTTC	CASSFIELSYGYTF
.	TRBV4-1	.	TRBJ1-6	TGCGCCAGCAGCCAAGAAAGAGGGTTTAATTCACCCCTCCACTTT	CASSQERGFNSPLHF
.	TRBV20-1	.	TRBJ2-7	TGCAGTGCTCCCTTTGTGAACGAGCAGTACTTC	CSAPFVNEQYF
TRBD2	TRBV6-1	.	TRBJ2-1	TGTGCCAGCAGTGAAACCACTAGCGGGAGTTCCGATGAGCAGTTCTTC	CASSETTSGSSDEQFF
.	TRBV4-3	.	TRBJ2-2	TGCGCCAGCAGCCAAGATCCCCAGGGGGATCTAGCGGACCGCACCGGGGAGCTGTTTTTT	CASSQDPQGDLADRTGELFF
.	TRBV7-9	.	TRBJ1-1	TGTGCCAGCAGCTTGCTCGAGATTACTGAAGCTTTCTTT	CASSLLEITEAFF
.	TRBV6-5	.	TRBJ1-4	TGTGCCAGCAGTGAAAGGGACTATGGAGAAAAACTGTTTTTT	CASSERDYGEKLFF
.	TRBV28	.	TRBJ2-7	TGTGCCAGCAGTTTACGGGGTTTCTCCTACGAGCAGTACTTC	CASSLRGFSYEQYF
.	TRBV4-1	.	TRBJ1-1	TGCGCCAGCAGCCAAGTACGCGCAGGGAGCGAAGCTTTCTTT	CASSQVRAGSEAFF
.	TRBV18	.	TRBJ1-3	TGTGCCAGCTCACCAGGCGGACGGACGACGCCGGGAAACACCATATATTTT	CASSPGGRTTPGNTIYF
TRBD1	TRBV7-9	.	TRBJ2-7	TGTGCCAGCAGCTTAGCGGGACAGGCCCAAACCTACGAGCAGTACTTC	CASSLAGQAQTYEQYF
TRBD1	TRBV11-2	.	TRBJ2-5	TGTGCCAGCAGCACCACCGGGACAGACCAAGAGACCCAGTACTTC	CASSTTGTDQETQYF
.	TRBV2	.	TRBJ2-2	TGTGCCAGCAGTGTTTCTGTAGGGGATATTAGGGGCTCGGGGGAGCTGTTTTTT	CASSVSVGDIRGSGELFF
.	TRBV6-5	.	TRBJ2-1	TGTGCCAGCAGTTCCTTTATTGCTGATGAGCAGTTCTTC	CASSSFIADEQFF
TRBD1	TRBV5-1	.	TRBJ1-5	TGCGCCAGCAGCTCGACAGGGGGCGAGCCCCAGCATTTT	CASSSTGGEPQHF
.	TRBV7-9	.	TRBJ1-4	TGTGCCAGCAGCTTAGCGTTCACAGGGCCAACTAATGAAAAACTGTTTTTT	CASSLAFTGPTNEKLFF
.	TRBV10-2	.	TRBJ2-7	TGCGCCAGCAGTGAATGGCAGGTGGGCCTCGAGCAGTACTTC	CASSEWQVGLEQYF
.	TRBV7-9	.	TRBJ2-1	TGTGCCAGCAGCTTTCCTACGGTCCTTTCCTACAATGAGCAGTTCTTC	CASSFPTVLSYNEQFF
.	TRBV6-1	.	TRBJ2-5	TGTGCCAGCAGTGAAGGGCGCGGGGAGACCCAGTACTTC	CASSEGRGETQYF
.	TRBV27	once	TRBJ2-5	TGTGCCAGCAGTCCCCTCGGGGCAGAGACCCAGTACTTC	CASSPLGAETQYF
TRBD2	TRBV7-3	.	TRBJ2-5	TGTGCCAGCAGCTTAGCGGGGGGAGAGACCCAGTACTTC	CASSLAGGETQYF
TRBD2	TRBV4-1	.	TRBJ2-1	TGCGCCAGCAGCCGACTAGCGGGCAACAATGAGCAGTTCTTC	CASSRLAGNNEQFF
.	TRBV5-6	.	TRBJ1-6	TGTGCCAGCAGCTTGGGCCCCTTGCAGGGGTTGCATAATTCACCCCTCCACTTT	CASSLGPLQGLHNSPLHF
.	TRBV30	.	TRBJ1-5	TGTGCCTGGAGTGTAGGGGGGCCCCAGCATTTT	CAWSVGGPQHF
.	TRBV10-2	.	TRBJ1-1	TGCGCCAGCCGAGAAACGGTCATGAACACTGAAGCTTTCTTT	CASRETVMNTEAFF
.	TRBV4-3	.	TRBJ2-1	TGCGCCAGCAGCCAAGATCCGGGGGAGGCCTACAATGAGCAGTTCTTC	CASSQDPGEAYNEQFF
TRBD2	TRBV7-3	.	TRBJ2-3	TGTGCCAGCAGCTTCGGCGGGGGTAACCCGTTCACAGATACGCAGTATTTT	CASSFGGGNPFTDTQYF
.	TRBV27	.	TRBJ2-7	TGTGCCAGCAGTTTTGGAGGGGACGGCTACTCCTACGAGCAGTACTTC	CASSFGGDGYSYEQYF
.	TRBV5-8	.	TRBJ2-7	TGTGCCAGCAGCCGAGGCTCCTACGAGCAGTACTTC	CASSRGSYEQYF
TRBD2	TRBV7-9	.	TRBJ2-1	TGTGCCAGCAGCCCGCTAGCGGGAGGGCCCTACAATGAGCAGTTCTTC	CASSPLAGGPYNEQFF
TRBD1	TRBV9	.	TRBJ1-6	TGTGCCAGCAGCGACGGGACAGTCTGGAATTCACCCCTCCACTTT	CASSDGTVWNSPLHF
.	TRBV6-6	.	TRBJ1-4	TGTGCCAGCAGGGGACATTTAAATGAAAAACTGTTTTTT	CASRGHLNEKLFF
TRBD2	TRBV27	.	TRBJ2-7	TGTGCCAGCAGTTTATTGGGGACTAGCGGGGTCTACGAGCAGTACTTC	CASSLLGTSGVYEQYF
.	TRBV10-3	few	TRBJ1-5	TGTGCCATCACTGAGCCCCAGCATTTT	CAITEPQHF
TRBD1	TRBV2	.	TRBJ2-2	TGTGCCAGCAGTTGGGACAGGGGTATTGGCGGGGAGCTGTTTTTT	CASSWDRGIGGELFF
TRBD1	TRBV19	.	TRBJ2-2	TGTGCCACCTTTAGACAGGGGCATGGGGAGCTGTTTTTT	CATFRQGHGELFF
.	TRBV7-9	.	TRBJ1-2	TGTGCCAGCAGCTACGACAGTAGCTATGGCTACACCTTC	CASSYDSSYGYTF
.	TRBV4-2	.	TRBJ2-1	TGTGCCAGCAGCCCTCCTTCTTACAGCGTAACGGAGCAGTTCTTC	CASSPPSYSVTEQFF
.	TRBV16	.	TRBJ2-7	TGTGCCAGCAGCCCGACCGGAGTTTGGGACAGCGGGAACGAGCAGTACTTC	CASSPTGVWDSGNEQYF
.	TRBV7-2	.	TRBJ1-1	TGTGCCAGCAGCTTAGTAATGCCGGGGGGTTCCGAAATAGACACTGAAGCTTTCTTT	CASSLVMPGGSEIDTEAFF
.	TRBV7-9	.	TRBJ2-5	TGTGCCAGCAGCCCGACTAGGGGATCCCTAGTGGAGACCCAGTACTTC	CASSPTRGSLVETQYF
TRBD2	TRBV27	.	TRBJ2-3	TGTGCCAGCAGTGACGGGACTAGCGGAAGCACAGATACGCAGTATTTT	CASSDGTSGSTDTQYF
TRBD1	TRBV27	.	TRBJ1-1	TGTGCCAGCAGCCTCGGGACAGGGACCACTGAAGCTTTCTTT	CASSLGTGTTEAFF
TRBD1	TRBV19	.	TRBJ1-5	TGTGCCAGTAGTATAGGGACAGGGTTCCAGCATTTT	CASSIGTGFQHF
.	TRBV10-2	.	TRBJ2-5	TGCGCCAGCAGCGAGGTGGCCCATCGAGAGACCCAGTACTTC	CASSEVAHRETQYF
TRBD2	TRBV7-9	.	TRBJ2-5	TGTGCCAGCAGCCTAGGCCCCCCCCTCTCTAGCGGCCGCCAAGAGACCCAGTACTTC	CASSLGPPLSSGRQETQYF
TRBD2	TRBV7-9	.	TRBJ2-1	TGTGCCAGCAGCTATCTAGCGGGAGGGCGGGATGAGCAGTTCTTC	CASSYLAGGRDEQFF
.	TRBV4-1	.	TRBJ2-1	TGCGCCAGCAGCCAAGCCTGGCAGGGGCAGGATGAGCAGTTCTTC	CASSQAWQGQDEQFF
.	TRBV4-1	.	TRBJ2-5	TGCGCCAGCAGCCAAGAGGGGGGACTCCAAGAGACCCAGTACTTC	CASSQEGGLQETQYF
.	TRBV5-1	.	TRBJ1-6	TGCGCCAGCAGCTTCCGGGGTCTGAATAATTCACCCCTCCACTTT	CASSFRGLNNSPLHF
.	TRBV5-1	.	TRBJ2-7	TGCGCCAGCAGCTTGGACCTCGGGACAAGCTACGAGCAGTACTTC	CASSLDLGTSYEQYF
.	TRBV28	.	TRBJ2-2	TGTGCCAGTCAGTGGGGTAACGGGGAGCTGTTTTTT	CASQWGNGELFF